The clone carrying this TCR beta chain came up a few times. How the authors handled the data: Reference gene primer amplification gave nucleated cell count estimates. This table comes from immunoSEQ multiplex PCR, and its TCRdb copy is limited to in-frame clones, with some not included. That table furnishes V, J and clone size, whereas the DNA furnished D and trimming. The data contain hundreds of thousands of clones, 89% of them singletons. Allocation to cohorts depended on clinical history reported by the participants. Either two negative PCRs, clearance, or symptom resolution qualified Cohort 3 donors as recovered. This entry belongs to a study of blood T cell repertoires in COVID-19. Study-level background: The cDNA or gDNA used as material had been derived from T cells, B-cell-depleted T cells, or PBMCs.

Trimming took 2 bases from V and 9 from J, leaving 8 bases between them. The CDR3 covers 12 residues. CDR1 and CDR2 (germline): SEHNR, FQNEAQ (reference sequence). The sequenced sample was PBMCs or T cells enriched from blood (not recorded which). This receptor was taken from a woman between 40 and 50 years old who had recovered from COVID-19. The chain joins TRBV7-9 to TRBJ2-1; D call uncertain. The CDR3 here is CASSLSPPEQFF. CDR3 sequence (DNA): TGTGCCAGCAGCTTAAGCCCACCTGAGCAGTTCTTC.